A selection of T cell receptor beta chains follows, all from one sample in a study of blood T cell repertoires in COVID-19. Sequencing was performed with immunoSEQ multiplex PCR; in TCRdb, only in-frame clones are kept and a portion is missing. The sample lists roughly 91,000 clones, around 84% occurring once. The sequencing input was peripheral blood. All receptors derive from a man in his 70s with active or convalescent COVID-19. The CDR3 runs from the conserved cysteine through the conserved F or W. D genes are given only for firm matches. Size values are once, few and many counts, or a class for expanded clones, and some rows have none.

v_call,j_call,d_call,cdr3_length,clone_size,cdr3_aa,cdr3_nt
TRBV5-8,TRBJ1-1,TRBD1,14,once,CASSQNRGWTEAFF,TGTGCCAGCAGTCAAAACAGGGGTTGGACTGAAGCTTTCTTT
TRBV7-9,TRBJ2-1,NA,14,once,CASSPRAPGNEQFF,TGTGCCAGCAGCCCCCGGGCCCCGGGGAATGAGCAGTTCTTC
TRBV18,TRBJ2-2,NA,16,NA,CASSPAAGANTGELFF,TGTGCCAGCTCACCCGCAGCAGGGGCGAACACCGGGGAGCTGTTTTTT
TRBV24-1,TRBJ1-5,NA,12,NA,CATSDPGEPQHF,TGTGCCACCAGTGACCCAGGGGAGCCCCAGCATTTT
TRBV2,TRBJ1-6,TRBD1,15,NA,CASIPDRAGNSPLHF,TGTGCCAGCATTCCTGACAGGGCAGGAAATTCACCCCTCCACTTT
TRBV18,TRBJ1-1,TRBD1,15,NA,CASTAGQGVNTEAFF,TGTGCCAGCACAGCAGGACAGGGGGTGAACACTGAAGCTTTCTTT
TRBV30,TRBJ1-3,NA,13,NA,CACVTGVPISIYF,TGTGCCTGTGTGACCGGGGTACCTATCTCCATATATTTT
TRBV2,TRBJ1-4,NA,13,NA,CASSEDRSEKLFF,TGTGCCAGCAGTGAAGACAGGTCTGAAAAACTGTTTTTT
TRBV29-1,TRBJ1-1,NA,12,NA,CSVFRGGTEAFF,TGCAGCGTTTTTAGGGGGGGCACTGAAGCTTTCTTT
TRBV18,TRBJ1-2,TRBD1,13,NA,CASSDRVGYGYTF,TGTGCCAGCTCAGACAGGGTTGGCTATGGCTACACCTTC
TRBV28,TRBJ2-7,TRBD1,14,NA,CASSRDRGIYEQYF,TGTGCCAGCAGTCGGGACAGGGGGATCTACGAGCAGTACTTC
TRBV7-3,TRBJ2-7,NA,14,NA,CASSRGTAPYEQYF,TGTGCCAGCAGCCGGGGGACAGCCCCCTACGAGCAGTACTTC
TRBV3-1/TRBV3-2,TRBJ2-2,TRBD2,16,NA,CASSRLTGGLSGELFF,TGTGCCAGCAGCCGTCTGACGGGGGGGCTATCAGGGGAGCTGTTTTTT
TRBV6-6,TRBJ2-3,TRBD2,15,NA,CASRPEGRGTDTQYF,TGTGCCAGCCGTCCGGAGGGGCGGGGGACAGATACGCAGTATTTT
TRBV4-3,TRBJ2-5,NA,15,NA,CASSQEHRFQETQYF,TGCGCCAGCAGCCAAGAACACCGATTCCAAGAGACCCAGTACTTC
TRBV27,TRBJ2-4,NA,14,once,CASRPSGLSNIQYF,TGTGCCAGCAGACCTTCAGGGCTCAGCAACATTCAGTACTTC
TRBV7-3,TRBJ2-3,TRBD1,17,NA,CASSLTGSGQATDTQYF,TGTGCCAGCAGCTTAACGGGGTCGGGACAGGCCACAGATACGCAGTATTTT
TRBV6-1,TRBJ1-3,TRBD1,15,NA,CASSDTGVTGNTIYF,TGTGCCAGCAGTGACACAGGGGTCACTGGAAACACCATATATTTT
TRBV19,TRBJ1-5,NA,17,NA,CASSLEGGSTTNQPQHF,TGTGCCAGTAGTCTAGAAGGGGGATCAACCACAAATCAGCCCCAGCATTTT
TRBV2,TRBJ1-3,NA,16,NA,CASSRDRSSSGNTIYF,TGTGCCAGCAGCCGAGACAGGTCAAGCTCTGGAAACACCATATATTTT
TRBV5-1,TRBJ1-1,TRBD1,15,NA,CASSTGTGGNTEAFF,TGCGCCAGCAGCACCGGGACAGGGGGAAACACTGAAGCTTTCTTT
TRBV7-3,TRBJ2-1,NA,14,NA,CASSSTPGQTVPFF,TGTGCCAGCAGCTCGACGCCCGGACAGACAGTACCGTTCTTC
TRBV11-3,TRBJ2-3,NA,19,NA,CASSSSLGGAGLYTDTQYF,TGTGCCAGCAGCTCCTCCCTAGGGGGGGCGGGACTATACACAGATACGCAGTATTTT
TRBV6-2/TRBV6-3,TRBJ2-7,TRBD1,14,NA,CASRPPGTAYEQYF,TGTGCCAGCAGACCTCCCGGGACAGCCTACGAGCAGTACTTC
TRBV5-4,TRBJ1-1,NA,13,once,CASSSGLNTEAFF,TGTGCCAGCAGCTCAGGATTGAACACTGAAGCTTTCTTT
TRBV29-1,TRBJ1-1,NA,11,NA,CSVDRITAAFF,TGCAGCGTAGACAGGATCACGGCAGCTTTCTTT
TRBV6-5,TRBJ2-7,TRBD1,16,NA,CASSSPRDRGIDEQYF,TGTGCCAGCAGTTCTCCCCGGGACAGGGGTATTGACGAGCAGTACTTC
TRBV19,TRBJ2-1,NA,14,NA,CASSIRGSYNEQFF,TGTGCCAGTAGTATACGAGGATCCTACAATGAGCAGTTCTTC
TRBV30,TRBJ2-6,NA,15,NA,CAYYRVPSGANVLTF,TGTGCCTACTACAGGGTTCCCTCTGGGGCCAACGTCCTGACTTTC
TRBV5-1,TRBJ1-2,NA,16,NA,CASSLDHRTQVYGYTF,TGCGCCAGCAGCTTGGACCACCGAACACAAGTCTATGGCTACACCTTC
TRBV2,TRBJ1-2,TRBD1,14,NA,CASSAGQGAYGYTF,TGTGCCAGCAGCGCAGGACAGGGGGCGTACGGCTACACCTTC
TRBV18,TRBJ2-7,NA,15,NA,CASSPVAGSSYEQYF,TGTGCCAGCTCACCGGTGGCGGGGAGCTCCTACGAGCAGTACTTC
TRBV30,TRBJ2-3,TRBD2,16,NA,CARRSGGAPSTDTQYF,TGTGCCCGACGTAGCGGGGGGGCCCCTAGCACAGATACGCAGTATTTT
TRBV28,TRBJ2-3,TRBD1,17,NA,CASSLTSVTGGRDTQYF,TGTGCCAGCAGTTTAACATCGGTGACAGGGGGACGAGATACGCAGTATTTT
TRBV3-1/TRBV3-2,TRBJ1-6,NA,14,NA,CASSQEGHLSPLHF,TGTGCCAGCAGCCAAGAGGGACACCTTTCACCCCTCCACTTT
TRBV4-1,TRBJ1-5,NA,15,NA,CASSQEFVRNQPQHF,TGCGCCAGCAGCCAAGAATTCGTCCGGAATCAGCCCCAGCATTTT
TRBV19,TRBJ1-2,NA,14,NA,CASTPGTKNYGYTF,TGTGCCAGTACCCCCGGGACAAAAAACTATGGCTACACCTTC
TRBV24-1,TRBJ1-6,NA,14,NA,CATSVRQKDSPLHF,TGTGCCACCAGTGTCCGACAGAAAGACTCACCCCTCCACTTT
TRBV19,TRBJ1-1,NA,14,NA,CASSMRHTNTEAFF,TGTGCCAGTAGTATGAGGCATACGAACACTGAAGCTTTCTTT
TRBV5-1,TRBJ1-2,NA,16,NA,CASSPGQGPTSYGYTF,TGCGCCAGCAGCCCGGGGCAGGGGCCTACCTCCTATGGCTACACCTTC
TRBV24-1,TRBJ2-1,NA,16,NA,CATSDLQASAIDEQFF,TGTGCCACCAGTGATTTGCAGGCCTCCGCGATCGATGAGCAGTTCTTC
TRBV5-1,TRBJ1-1,NA,14,once,CASRVLGLNTEAFF,TGCGCCAGCAGGGTGCTAGGCCTGAACACTGAAGCTTTCTTT
TRBV19,TRBJ1-1,NA,16,NA,CASCFRPRDMNTEAFF,TGTGCCAGTTGTTTCCGACCCAGAGACATGAACACTGAAGCTTTCTTT
TRBV5-1,TRBJ2-5,NA,16,once,CASSPNGGGGTETQYF,TGCGCCAGCAGCCCCAATGGGGGAGGGGGAACGGAGACCCAGTACTTC
TRBV7-2,TRBJ1-1,TRBD1,14,NA,CASSLRTGDFEAFF,TGTGCCAGCAGCTTAAGGACAGGCGATTTTGAAGCTTTCTTT
TRBV11-2,TRBJ1-6,NA,17,NA,CASSPQNSGRDNSPLHF,TGTGCCAGCAGCCCTCAGAACTCAGGTCGAGATAATTCACCCCTCCACTTT
TRBV9,TRBJ1-2,TRBD1,15,NA,CASSEHRGSNYGYTF,TGTGCCAGCAGCGAACACAGGGGTTCTAACTATGGCTACACCTTC
TRBV7-3,TRBJ2-1,NA,14,NA,CASSPGHAHNEQFF,TGTGCCAGCAGTCCGGGACACGCTCACAATGAGCAGTTCTTC
TRBV7-2,TRBJ2-5,NA,13,NA,CASSLDPRVAQYF,TGTGCCAGCAGCTTAGACCCCAGGGTGGCCCAGTACTTC
TRBV7-2,TRBJ1-2,TRBD1,16,NA,CASSLMGQGEDYGYTF,TGTGCCAGCAGCTTAATGGGACAGGGGGAGGACTATGGCTACACCTTC
TRBV6-5,TRBJ2-5,NA,14,NA,CASSWGQMGETQYF,TGTGCCAGCAGCTGGGGCCAGATGGGAGAGACCCAGTACTTC
TRBV11-2,TRBJ2-3,TRBD2,16,NA,CASSLVPGGVTDTQYF,TGTGCCAGCAGCTTAGTGCCCGGGGGGGTTACAGATACGCAGTATTTT
TRBV30,TRBJ1-6,NA,15,once,CAWSLRRDGNSPLHF,TGTGCCTGGAGTTTACGGCGGGACGGAAATTCACCCCTCCACTTT
TRBV6-2/TRBV6-3,TRBJ2-7,TRBD1,15,NA,CASSPRTGSTYEQYF,TGTGCCAGCAGTCCACGGACAGGGTCCACCTACGAGCAGTACTTC
TRBV19,TRBJ1-5,NA,17,NA,CASSIGWGTGSGQPQHF,TGTGCCAGTAGTATAGGATGGGGTACAGGGTCCGGTCAGCCCCAGCATTTT
TRBV28,TRBJ1-6,NA,15,NA,CASSGFGGVHSPLHF,TGTGCCAGCAGCGGGTTCGGAGGAGTTCATTCACCCCTCCACTTT
TRBV6-5,TRBJ1-1,NA,13,NA,CASTGQLNTEAFF,TGTGCCAGCACGGGACAACTGAACACTGAAGCTTTCTTT
TRBV15,TRBJ2-7,NA,13,NA,CATSRSGKGEQYF,TGTGCCACCAGCCGGTCAGGGAAGGGCGAGCAGTACTTC
TRBV29-1,TRBJ2-7,TRBD1,14,once,CSVHTTGSPYEQYF,TGCAGCGTCCACACGACAGGGAGCCCCTACGAGCAGTACTTC